One sample yielded the 5 T cell receptor beta chains listed below, sequenced in a study of beta chain features in type 1 diabetes. Study results and caveats: Shortening that was moderate but significant affected the TCRB CDR3s of Type 1 diabetes patients in all four CD4+ subsets.

The entirety of the isolated RNA underwent reverse transcription, so expressed TCRB transcripts were sequenced. The assay was immunoSEQ multiplex PCR, and TCRdb's table has in-frame clones only and misses some. The sample has 600,000 to 700,000 clones, approximately 13% seen once; the top ten hold 0.095% to 0.15%. What these receptors recognize is not known. Sequencing input: naive CD4+ T cells from blood. The receptors derive from a man aged 30 to 45 with type 1 diabetes.

The genes are TRBV5-1 and TRBJ2-2; 9 bases line up with TRBD2. Germline trimming cut 1 base from V and 2 bases from J; bases unmatched to any gene: 6. CDR1 is SGHRS and CDR2 is YFSETQ in the germline V gene. This CDR3 has 17 residues. For the CDR3, the DNA is TGCGCCAGCAGCTTGCGTCTAGCGGGGATCAACACCGGGGAGCTGTTTTTT. Encoded protein: CASSLRLAGINTGELFF.

This clone showed up just a few times. The chain combines TRBV7-2 with TRBJ2-7; 12 bases are shared with TRBD2. With 6 bases clipped from V and 3 bases from J, the junction kept 6 bases outside the gene matches. Germline V gene sequence: CDR1 SGHTA, CDR2 FQGNSA. There are 15 residues in the CDR3. The CDR3 sequence is CASSLTSGGFYEQYF. The CDR3 nucleotides are TGTGCCAGCAGTTTGACTAGCGGGGGTTTCTACGAGCAGTACTTC.

The chain joins TRBV4-1 to TRBJ1-1; maybe TRBD1 (5 bases). CDR1 is MGHRA, CDR2 YSYEKL, per germline. The ends were cut back, 2 bases at V and 3 bases at J, with 10 bases in the middle. This CDR3 is 14 amino acids long. CDR3 protein: CASSQPWGDTEAFF. Here the CDR3 DNA reads TGCGCCAGCAGCCAACCCTGGGGGGACACTGAAGCTTTCTTT.

This clone was detected only a few times. CDR3 in DNA: TGCAGTGCTTATGATGAAAAACTGTTTTTT. Its translation: CSAYDEKLFF. V and J are TRBV20-1 and TRBJ1-4; no clear D. V was pared by 5 bases and J by 6 bases, with 4 bases between. The CDR3 is 10 amino acids. The germline V gene has CDR1 DFQATT and CDR2 SNEGSKA (reference sequence).

The V gene is TRBV29-1, the J gene TRBJ2-1, with 8 bases identical to TRBD1. CDR1 and CDR2 from the germline V gene are SQVTM and ANQGSEA. J gave up 7 bases and V 6 bases, and 5 bases lay outside the gene matches. This CDR3 is 12 amino acids long. The CDR3, as DNA: TGCAGCGTGCAGGGGGCTGAGAATGAGCAGTTCTTC. It yields the protein CSVQGAENEQFF.